What follows describes a single TCR beta chain. The antigen is unknown. Generated by immunoSEQ multiplex PCR, the TCRdb table keeps only in-frame clones and is missing some. The data contain approximately 1.4 million clones, 95% to 99% of them seen just once; the ten biggest clones take up around 0.47%. This record belongs to a study of shared clonotypes between healthy human individuals. Broader study findings: Despite large depth, sorted-subset datasets appeared incompletely sequenced. The study generally estimated greater richness for naive than memory subsets.

The source of this sequence is a man aged 25 to 40 in good health. The sequenced sample was naive CD4+ T cells sorted from blood. Subset meaning: CD45RA+ positively selected.

The CDR3 sequence: CASSLGSGTWGDEQFF. CDR3 nucleotides: TGTGCCAGCAGCTTAGGCTCCGGGACTTGGGGCGATGAGCAGTTCTTC. The chain recombines TRBV11-2 with TRBJ2-1, with a weak D call TRBD2 (6 bases). CDR3 size: 16 residues. V was cut by 1 base and J by 8 bases, with 18 bases left in between. Germline V gene sequence: CDR1 SGHAT, CDR2 FQNNGV.